This is a list of T cell receptor beta chains from one sample in a study of technical replicates of blood from a few donors. The data were produced by immunoSEQ multiplex PCR, yet TCRdb's version contains in-frame clones alone and is incomplete. The sample lists around 84,000 clones, about 92% occurring once. Sequences were obtained from T cells isolated from PBMCs. The receptors were gathered from a human donor in good health. Each CDR3 is given with its conserved first and last residue. A D gene is named only where the DNA matches it firmly. Some rows mark clone size as missing; the rest say once, few, many or name a class of expanded clone.

V gene: TRBV5-1
clone size: .
J gene: TRBJ1-3
D gene: .
CDR3 DNA: TGCGCCAGCAGCGAGACAGGCTCTGGAAACACCATATATTTT
CDR3 protein: CASSETGSGNTIYF

V gene: TRBV14
clone size: .
J gene: TRBJ1-1
D gene: .
CDR3 DNA: TGTGCCAGCAGCCAAGGCGGGACTGCGTCTTGGTCCGTTAGAACTGAAGCTTTCTTT
CDR3 protein: CASSQGGTASWSVRTEAFF

V gene: TRBV7-2
clone size: .
J gene: TRBJ1-5
D gene: TRBD1
CDR3 DNA: TGTGCCAGCAGCTTAGACTACGGGACAGACCATCAGCCCCAGCATTTT
CDR3 protein: CASSLDYGTDHQPQHF

V gene: TRBV28
clone size: .
J gene: TRBJ2-7
D gene: TRBD2
CDR3 DNA: TGTGCCAGCAGCCCAACTAGCGGGAACTACGAGCAGTACTTC
CDR3 protein: CASSPTSGNYEQYF

V gene: TRBV5-4
clone size: .
J gene: TRBJ2-7
D gene: TRBD2
CDR3 DNA: TGTGCCAGCAGCTTAAGAACGGGACTAGGGGGGAGCAACGAGCAGTACTTC
CDR3 protein: CASSLRTGLGGSNEQYF

V gene: TRBV12-5
clone size: .
J gene: TRBJ1-4
D gene: .
CDR3 DNA: TGTGCTAGTGGTTTGCAGAGAACCGGGACACCAGTTGCAACTAATGAAAAACTGTTTTTT
CDR3 protein: CASGLQRTGTPVATNEKLFF

V gene: TRBV27
clone size: .
J gene: TRBJ2-1
D gene: TRBD2
CDR3 DNA: TGTGCCAGCAGTTTAGAGCGGGACTTCTCCTACAATGAGCAGTTCTTC
CDR3 protein: CASSLERDFSYNEQFF

V gene: TRBV7-9
clone size: .
J gene: TRBJ1-1
D gene: .
CDR3 DNA: TGTGCCAGCAGCGCAGGACAGAGCTCGAACACTGAAGCTTTCTTT
CDR3 protein: CASSAGQSSNTEAFF

V gene: TRBV28
clone size: .
J gene: TRBJ1-5
D gene: .
CDR3 DNA: TGTGCCAGCAGTTCCTTGACAGGCGGCAATCAGCCCCAGCATTTT
CDR3 protein: CASSSLTGGNQPQHF

V gene: TRBV7-9
clone size: .
J gene: TRBJ1-2
D gene: .
CDR3 DNA: TGTGCCAGCAGACCTCTACAGACGCCGAACTATGGCTACACCTTC
CDR3 protein: CASRPLQTPNYGYTF

V gene: TRBV10-3
clone size: .
J gene: TRBJ2-7
D gene: TRBD1
CDR3 DNA: TGTGCCTCACGACAGGGGCCGGGCGAGCAGTACTTC
CDR3 protein: CASRQGPGEQYF

V gene: TRBV28
clone size: .
J gene: TRBJ1-3
D gene: .
CDR3 DNA: TGTGCCAGCAGTTTACCCAGGGGTTCCTCTGGAAACACCATATATTTT
CDR3 protein: CASSLPRGSSGNTIYF

V gene: TRBV6-5
clone size: .
J gene: TRBJ1-2
D gene: TRBD1
CDR3 DNA: TGTGCCAGCAGTTACGGACAGGGAGTCGATGGCTACACCTTC
CDR3 protein: CASSYGQGVDGYTF

V gene: TRBV9
clone size: .
J gene: TRBJ2-5
D gene: .
CDR3 DNA: TGTGCCAGCAGCGTAGGTGGGGCGAGTCGCCCGGGTGAGACCCAGTACTTC
CDR3 protein: CASSVGGASRPGETQYF

V gene: TRBV7-9
clone size: .
J gene: TRBJ1-1
D gene: .
CDR3 DNA: TGTGCCAGCAGCTTAGTGGCGGGGAGGGGGTTGGTGAACACTGAAGCTTTCTTT
CDR3 protein: CASSLVAGRGLVNTEAFF

V gene: TRBV4-1
clone size: .
J gene: TRBJ2-1
D gene: TRBD2
CDR3 DNA: TGCGCCAGCAGCCAAGAGCCCCCGGGAGGGAGCTCCTACAATGAGCAGTTCTTC
CDR3 protein: CASSQEPPGGSSYNEQFF

V gene: TRBV5-1
clone size: .
J gene: TRBJ2-5
D gene: .
CDR3 DNA: TGCGCCAGCAGCTTCAGTTTTGCGACTGGGGAGACCCAGTACTTC
CDR3 protein: CASSFSFATGETQYF

V gene: TRBV7-9
clone size: .
J gene: TRBJ1-5
D gene: .
CDR3 DNA: TGTGCCAGCAGCTCTTCGGGCAATCAGCCCCAGCATTTT
CDR3 protein: CASSSSGNQPQHF

V gene: TRBV7-9
clone size: .
J gene: TRBJ2-2
D gene: .
CDR3 DNA: TGTGCCAGCAGCCCCCCCGGCACCGGGGAGCTGTTTTTT
CDR3 protein: CASSPPGTGELFF

V gene: TRBV5-1
clone size: .
J gene: TRBJ2-5
D gene: TRBD1
CDR3 DNA: TGCGCCAGCAGAGGACAGGGTAAAGAGACCCAGTACTTC
CDR3 protein: CASRGQGKETQYF

V gene: TRBV2
clone size: .
J gene: TRBJ2-5
D gene: .
CDR3 DNA: TGTGCCAGCAGGACTGAGACCCAGTACTTC
CDR3 protein: CASRTETQYF

V gene: TRBV27
clone size: .
J gene: TRBJ1-4
D gene: TRBD1
CDR3 DNA: TGTGCCAGCAGTGCATACAGGGGCGATAATGAAAAACTGTTTTTT
CDR3 protein: CASSAYRGDNEKLFF

V gene: TRBV2
clone size: .
J gene: TRBJ2-3
D gene: TRBD2
CDR3 DNA: TGTGCCAGCAGCCTAACTCCGGGACTAGCGGGGGACCCCACAGATACGCAGTATTTT
CDR3 protein: CASSLTPGLAGDPTDTQYF

V gene: TRBV5-6
clone size: .
J gene: TRBJ2-7
D gene: .
CDR3 DNA: TGTGCCAGCAGCCAAACCGGGGGTACCTACGAGCAGTACTTC
CDR3 protein: CASSQTGGTYEQYF

V gene: TRBV6-5
clone size: .
J gene: TRBJ2-3
D gene: .
CDR3 DNA: TGTGCCAGCAGTGTCCTAGCTGCGGATACGCAGTATTTT
CDR3 protein: CASSVLAADTQYF

V gene: TRBV7-9
clone size: .
J gene: TRBJ2-1
D gene: .
CDR3 DNA: TGTGCCAGCAGCTTAGGGCAACACAATGAGCAGTTCTTC
CDR3 protein: CASSLGQHNEQFF

V gene: TRBV7-8
clone size: .
J gene: TRBJ2-7
D gene: TRBD2
CDR3 DNA: TGTGCCAGCAGCGAAAGGCGGGAGGCCTACGAGCAGTACTTC
CDR3 protein: CASSERREAYEQYF

V gene: TRBV10-1
clone size: .
J gene: TRBJ2-7
D gene: .
CDR3 DNA: TGCGCCAGCAGTGCCCAGGCGGTCCAAGGGGACGAGCAGTACTTC
CDR3 protein: CASSAQAVQGDEQYF

V gene: TRBV5-4
clone size: .
J gene: TRBJ2-1
D gene: .
CDR3 DNA: TGTGCCAGCAGCTTGGCCGGGAGAGGCGATGAGCAGTTCTTC
CDR3 protein: CASSLAGRGDEQFF

V gene: TRBV27
clone size: .
J gene: TRBJ2-1
D gene: .
CDR3 DNA: TGTGCCAGCAGTTCGGTAGCTTCCGATGAGCAGTTCTTC
CDR3 protein: CASSSVASDEQFF

V gene: TRBV4-1
clone size: once
J gene: TRBJ2-1
D gene: TRBD2
CDR3 DNA: TGCGCCAGCAGCCAGGGACTAGCGGGAGGTAGCGCCTACAATGAGCAGTTCTTC
CDR3 protein: CASSQGLAGGSAYNEQFF

V gene: TRBV7-3
clone size: .
J gene: TRBJ2-1
D gene: TRBD2
CDR3 DNA: TGTGCCAGCAGCTTGAGACTAGCGGGGGGGGCAAATTTCAATGAGCAGTTCTTC
CDR3 protein: CASSLRLAGGANFNEQFF

V gene: TRBV10-3
clone size: .
J gene: TRBJ1-2
D gene: .
CDR3 DNA: TGTGCCATCAGTGAGTCGAGAGAGACATCCGGAGGCTACACCTTC
CDR3 protein: CAISESRETSGGYTF

V gene: TRBV7-3
clone size: .
J gene: TRBJ2-7
D gene: TRBD2
CDR3 DNA: TGTGCCAGCAGCCTAGCGGGGGGGCCCTACGAGCAGTACTTC
CDR3 protein: CASSLAGGPYEQYF

V gene: TRBV6-5
clone size: .
J gene: TRBJ2-7
D gene: .
CDR3 DNA: TGTGCCAGCAGTTACCTTACTAGCAACCCCTACGAGCAGTACTTC
CDR3 protein: CASSYLTSNPYEQYF

V gene: TRBV5-1
clone size: once
J gene: TRBJ2-2
D gene: TRBD1
CDR3 DNA: TGCGCCAGCAGCGAACCGGGACAGGGCACCGGGGAGCTGTTTTTT
CDR3 protein: CASSEPGQGTGELFF

V gene: TRBV19
clone size: few
J gene: TRBJ2-2
D gene: TRBD2
CDR3 DNA: TGTGCCAGTAGTAACAGGGCCAAGGGACTAGCGGTCCCCGGGGAGCTGTTTTTT
CDR3 protein: CASSNRAKGLAVPGELFF

V gene: TRBV5-1
clone size: .
J gene: TRBJ1-3
D gene: TRBD1
CDR3 DNA: TGCGCCAGCAGCTTGTTGGGGACAGGGACTGGAAACACCATATATTTT
CDR3 protein: CASSLLGTGTGNTIYF

V gene: TRBV7-9
clone size: .
J gene: TRBJ2-5
D gene: .
CDR3 DNA: TGTGCCAGCAGCTTACCCAGCGGTATCGAGACCCAGTACTTC
CDR3 protein: CASSLPSGIETQYF

V gene: TRBV30
clone size: once
J gene: TRBJ2-7
D gene: .
CDR3 DNA: TGTGCCTGGAGGGGGCCCCTGGGCCCTCTATTC
CDR3 protein: CAWRGPLGPLF

V gene: TRBV7-9
clone size: .
J gene: TRBJ1-4
D gene: TRBD1
CDR3 DNA: TGTGCCAGCAGCCCCCAACCGGGACAGGGCGCAAAACTGTTTTTT
CDR3 protein: CASSPQPGQGAKLFF

V gene: TRBV14
clone size: .
J gene: TRBJ1-4
D gene: TRBD1
CDR3 DNA: TGTGCCAGCAGCCAGTACAGGGGGGAAAAACTGTTTTTT
CDR3 protein: CASSQYRGEKLFF

V gene: TRBV11-3
clone size: .
J gene: TRBJ2-7
D gene: .
CDR3 DNA: TGTGCCAGCAGCTTAGGGGCAGGGTACGAGCAGTACTTC
CDR3 protein: CASSLGAGYEQYF

V gene: TRBV5-1
clone size: .
J gene: TRBJ2-1
D gene: .
CDR3 DNA: TGCGCCAGCAGCTTGGTCTTGGGCGGGAATGAGCAGTTCTTC
CDR3 protein: CASSLVLGGNEQFF

V gene: TRBV2
clone size: .
J gene: TRBJ1-4
D gene: TRBD1
CDR3 DNA: TGTGCCAGCAGTGGGACAGGGATCGGTAATGAAAAACTGTTTTTT
CDR3 protein: CASSGTGIGNEKLFF

V gene: TRBV5-1
clone size: .
J gene: TRBJ2-5
D gene: .
CDR3 DNA: TGCGCCAGCAGCTTCCAGCGGGAGACCCAGTACTTC
CDR3 protein: CASSFQRETQYF

V gene: TRBV5-1
clone size: once
J gene: TRBJ2-7
D gene: .
CDR3 DNA: TGCGCCAGCAGCTCGTCGCGACGGGGGAGCGAGCAGTACTTC
CDR3 protein: CASSSSRRGSEQYF

V gene: TRBV6-5
clone size: .
J gene: TRBJ2-1
D gene: TRBD1
CDR3 DNA: TGTGCCAGCAGTTACTCGGGACAGCGGAATGAGCAGTTCTTC
CDR3 protein: CASSYSGQRNEQFF

V gene: TRBV19
clone size: .
J gene: TRBJ2-1
D gene: TRBD2
CDR3 DNA: TGTGCCAGTAGTATTTCTAGCGGGGGTCGGAATGAGCAGTTCTTC
CDR3 protein: CASSISSGGRNEQFF